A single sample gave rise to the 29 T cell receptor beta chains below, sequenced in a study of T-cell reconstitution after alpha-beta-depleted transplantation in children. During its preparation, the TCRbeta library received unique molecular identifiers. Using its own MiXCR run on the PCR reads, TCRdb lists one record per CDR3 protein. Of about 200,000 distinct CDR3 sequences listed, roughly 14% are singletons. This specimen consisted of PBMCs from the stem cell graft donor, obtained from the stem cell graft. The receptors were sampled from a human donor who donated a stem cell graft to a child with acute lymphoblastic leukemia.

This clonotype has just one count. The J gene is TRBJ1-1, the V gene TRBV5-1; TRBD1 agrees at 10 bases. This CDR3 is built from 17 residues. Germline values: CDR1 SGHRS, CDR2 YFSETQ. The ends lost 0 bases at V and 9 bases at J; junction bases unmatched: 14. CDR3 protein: CASSLGPETGGEVKAFF. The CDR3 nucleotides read TGCGCCAGCAGCTTGGGGCCTGAGACAGGGGGCGAAGTCAAAGCTTTCTTT.

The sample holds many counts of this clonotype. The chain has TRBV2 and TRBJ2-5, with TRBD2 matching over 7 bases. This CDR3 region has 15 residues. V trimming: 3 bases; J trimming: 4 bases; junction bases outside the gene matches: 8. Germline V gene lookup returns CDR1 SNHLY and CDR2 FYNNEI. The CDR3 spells CASSDMGEGRETQYF. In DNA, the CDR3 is TGTGCCAGCAGTGATATGGGGGAGGGCCGAGAGACCCAGTACTTC. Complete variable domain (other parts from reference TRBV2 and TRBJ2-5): EPEVTQTPSHQVTQMGQEVILRCVPISNHLYFYWYRQILGQKVEFLVSFYNNEISEKSEIFDDQFSVERPDGSNFTLKIRSTKLEDSAMYFCASSDMGEGRETQYFGPGTRLLVL.

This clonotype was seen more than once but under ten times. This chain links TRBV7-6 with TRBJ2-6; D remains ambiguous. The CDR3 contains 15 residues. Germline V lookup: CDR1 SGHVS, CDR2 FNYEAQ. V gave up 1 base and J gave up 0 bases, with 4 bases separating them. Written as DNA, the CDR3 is TGTGCCAGCAGCTTAGGTGACTCTGGGGCCAACGTCCTGACTTTC. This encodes CASSLGDSGANVLTF.

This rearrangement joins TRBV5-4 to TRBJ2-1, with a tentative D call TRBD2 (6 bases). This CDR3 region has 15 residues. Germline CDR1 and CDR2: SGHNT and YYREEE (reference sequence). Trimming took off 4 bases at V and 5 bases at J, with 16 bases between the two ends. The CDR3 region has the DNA TGTGCCAGCAGCGGTAATGAGCGGGCACACAATGAGCAGTTCTTC. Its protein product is CASSGNERAHNEQFF.

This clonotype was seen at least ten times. The DNA of the CDR3 is TGTGCCAGCAGCTTAGATCAGTGGGGGCGTAGACGCTACAATGAGCAGTTCTTC. It specifies CASSLDQWGRRRYNEQFF. The chain couples TRBV11-2 to TRBJ2-1; D perhaps matches TRBD1 (6 bases). Trimming took 0 bases from V and 3 from J, leaving 18 bases between them. The CDR3 runs to 18 residues. Germline values: CDR1 SGHAT, CDR2 FQNNGV.

CDR3 bases: TGTGCCAGCAACGCCGGCGGGGGCATGGTCAATGAGCAGTTCTTC. Translated, it gives CASNAGGGMVNEQFF. V and J are TRBV7-2 and TRBJ2-1, with D possibly matching TRBD2 (7 bases). The germline V and J ends were trimmed by 7 bases and 6 bases, with 19 bases remaining between them. Germline V gene lookup returns CDR1 SGHTA and CDR2 FQGNSA. The CDR3 has 15 residues.

CDR3 DNA: TGCGCCAGCAGCTCCGGGACAGGGTACAACGAGCAGTACTTC. Protein sequence: CASSSGTGYNEQYF. The chain uses TRBV5-1 and TRBJ2-7; TRBD1 aligns across 9 bases. The CDR3 spans 14 residues. Trimming took 3 bases from V and 5 from J; bases not matched to a gene: 6. Germline V gene data show CDR1 as SGHRS and CDR2 as YFSETQ. Together with reference TRBV5-1 and TRBJ2-7, the CDR3 gives the full variable domain: KAGVTQTPRYLIKTRGQQVTLSCSPISGHRSVSWYQQTPGQGLQFLFEYFSETQRNKGNFPGRFSGRQFSNSRSEMNVSTLELGDSALYLCASSSGTGYNEQYFGPGTRLTVT.

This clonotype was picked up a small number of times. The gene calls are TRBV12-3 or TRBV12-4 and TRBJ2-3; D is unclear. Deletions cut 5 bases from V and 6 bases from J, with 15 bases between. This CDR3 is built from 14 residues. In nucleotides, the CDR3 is TGTGCCAGCAGTCCAACGACCTACCGCGATACGCAGTATTTT. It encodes CASSPTTYRDTQYF.

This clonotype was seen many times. CDR3 nucleotide sequence: TGCAGCGTCGGCGGGACAGCGCAAGAGACCCAGTACTTC. It is translated as CSVGGTAQETQYF. This chain joins TRBV29-1 and TRBJ2-5; TRBD1 might be the D (7 bases). Trimming shortened V by 6 bases and J by 2 bases, and 13 bases separated the two germline ends. CDR1 and CDR2 (germline): SQVTM, ANQGSEA. This CDR3 contains 13 residues.

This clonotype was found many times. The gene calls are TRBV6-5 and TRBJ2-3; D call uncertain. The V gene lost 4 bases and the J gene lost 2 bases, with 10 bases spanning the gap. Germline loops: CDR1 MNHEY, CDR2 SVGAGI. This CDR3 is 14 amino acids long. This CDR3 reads CASSFSLTTDTQYF. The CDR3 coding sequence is TGTGCCAGCAGTTTCTCCCTAACCACAGATACGCAGTATTTT.

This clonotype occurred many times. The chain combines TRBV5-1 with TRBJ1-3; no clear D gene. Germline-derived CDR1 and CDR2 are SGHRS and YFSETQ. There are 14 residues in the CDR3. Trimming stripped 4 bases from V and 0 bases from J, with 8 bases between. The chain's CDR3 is CASSQFHSGNTIYF. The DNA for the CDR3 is TGCGCCAGCAGCCAGTTTCACTCTGGAAACACCATATATTTT.

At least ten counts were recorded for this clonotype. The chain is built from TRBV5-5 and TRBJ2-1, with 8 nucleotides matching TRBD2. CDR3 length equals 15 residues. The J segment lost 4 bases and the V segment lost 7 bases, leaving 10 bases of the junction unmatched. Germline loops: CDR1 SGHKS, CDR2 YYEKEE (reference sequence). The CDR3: CASLVTSGTYNEQFF. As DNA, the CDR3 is TGTGCCAGCCTGGTCACTAGCGGAACTTACAATGAGCAGTTCTTC.

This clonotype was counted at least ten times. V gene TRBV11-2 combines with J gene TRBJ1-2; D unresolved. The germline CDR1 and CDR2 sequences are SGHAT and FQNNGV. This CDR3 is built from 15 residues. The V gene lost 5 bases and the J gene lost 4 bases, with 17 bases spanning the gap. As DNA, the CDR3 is TGTGCCAGCAGCACACCGAAAGGACGTCGCTATGGCTACACCTTC. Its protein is CASSTPKGRRYGYTF.

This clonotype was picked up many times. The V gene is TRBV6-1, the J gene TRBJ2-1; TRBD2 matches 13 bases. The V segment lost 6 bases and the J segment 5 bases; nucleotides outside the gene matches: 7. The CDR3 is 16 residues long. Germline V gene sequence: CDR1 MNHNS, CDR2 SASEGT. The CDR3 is CASRLHGLAGDNEQFF. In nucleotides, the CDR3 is TGTGCCAGCAGGCTACACGGACTAGCGGGAGACAATGAGCAGTTCTTC.

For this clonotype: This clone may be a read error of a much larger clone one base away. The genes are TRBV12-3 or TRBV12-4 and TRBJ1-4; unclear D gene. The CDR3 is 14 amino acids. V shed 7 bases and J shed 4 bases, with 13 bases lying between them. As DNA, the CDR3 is TGTGCCAGCAACCCCGCTCGGGGTAATGAAAAACTGTTTTTT. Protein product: CASNPARGNEKLFF.

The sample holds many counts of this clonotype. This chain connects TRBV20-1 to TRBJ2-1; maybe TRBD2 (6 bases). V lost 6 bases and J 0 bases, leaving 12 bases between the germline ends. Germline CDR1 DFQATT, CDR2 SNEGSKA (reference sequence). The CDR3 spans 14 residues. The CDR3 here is CSAVAELSYNEQFF. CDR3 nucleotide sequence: TGCAGTGCAGTAGCGGAACTCTCCTACAATGAGCAGTTCTTC.

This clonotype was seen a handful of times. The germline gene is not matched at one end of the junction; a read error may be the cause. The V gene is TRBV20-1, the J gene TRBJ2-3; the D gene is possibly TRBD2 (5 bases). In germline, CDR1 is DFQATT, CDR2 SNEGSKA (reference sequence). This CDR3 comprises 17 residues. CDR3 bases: TGCAGTGCTAGAGAGGGTGTGAGCGGTCGAGGCACAGTTACGCAGTATTTT. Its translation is CSAREGVSGRGTVTQYF.

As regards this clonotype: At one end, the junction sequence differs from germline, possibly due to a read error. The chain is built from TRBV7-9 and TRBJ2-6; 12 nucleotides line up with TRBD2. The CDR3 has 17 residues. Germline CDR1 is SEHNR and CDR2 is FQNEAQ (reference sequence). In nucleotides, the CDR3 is TGTGCCAGCAGCTCGACTAGCGGGAGCTCTGGGGCCAACGGCCTGACTTTC. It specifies CASSSTSGSSGANGLTF. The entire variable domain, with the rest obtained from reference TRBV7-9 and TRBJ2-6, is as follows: DTGVSQNPRHKITKRGQNVTFRCDPISEHNRLYWYRQTLGQGPEFLTYFQNEAQLEKSRLLSDRFSAERPKGSFSTLEIQRTEQGDSAMYLCASSSTSGSSGANGLTFGAGSRLTVL.

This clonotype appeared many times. In DNA, the CDR3 is TGCAGTGCCACCGGACAGGAGGGGATGACCCAGTACTTC. It is translated as CSATGQEGMTQYF. The chain has TRBV20-1 and TRBJ2-5, with a tentative D call TRBD1 (7 bases). Germline loops: CDR1 DFQATT, CDR2 SNEGSKA (reference sequence). V lost 6 bases and J lost 7, with 18 bases in between. CDR3 size: 13 residues.

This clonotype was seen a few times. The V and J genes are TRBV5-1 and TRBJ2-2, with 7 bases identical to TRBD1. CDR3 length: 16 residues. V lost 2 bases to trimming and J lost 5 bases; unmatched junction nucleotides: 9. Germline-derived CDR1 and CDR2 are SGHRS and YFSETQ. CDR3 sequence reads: CASSFTGLQGTGELFF. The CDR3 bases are TGCGCCAGCAGCTTCACTGGTTTACAGGGGACCGGGGAGCTGTTTTTT.

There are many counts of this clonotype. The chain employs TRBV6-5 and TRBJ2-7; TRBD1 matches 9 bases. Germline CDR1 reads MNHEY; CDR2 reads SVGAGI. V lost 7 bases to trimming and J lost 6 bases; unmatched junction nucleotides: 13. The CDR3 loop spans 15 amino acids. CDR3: CASILNPGQGTEQYF. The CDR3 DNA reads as TGTGCCAGCATTTTAAATCCGGGACAGGGTACCGAGCAGTACTTC.

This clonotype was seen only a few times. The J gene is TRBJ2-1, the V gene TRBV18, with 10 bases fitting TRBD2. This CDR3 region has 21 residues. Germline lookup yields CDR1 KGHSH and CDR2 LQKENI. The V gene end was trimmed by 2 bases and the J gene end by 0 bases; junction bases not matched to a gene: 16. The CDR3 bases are TGTGCCAGCTCACCAGTGGTTCGGCGGACTAGCGGACCCCTCTCCTACAATGAGCAGTTCTTC. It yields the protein CASSPVVRRTSGPLSYNEQFF.

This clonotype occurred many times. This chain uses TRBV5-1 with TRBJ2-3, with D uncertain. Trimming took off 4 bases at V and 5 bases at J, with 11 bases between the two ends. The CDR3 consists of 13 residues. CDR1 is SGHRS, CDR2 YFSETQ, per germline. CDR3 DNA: TGCGCCAGCAGCGGTCTGTATCAAGATACGCAGTATTTT. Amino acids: CASSGLYQDTQYF. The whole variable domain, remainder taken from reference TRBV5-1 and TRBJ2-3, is KAGVTQTPRYLIKTRGQQVTLSCSPISGHRSVSWYQQTPGQGLQFLFEYFSETQRNKGNFPGRFSGRQFSNSRSEMNVSTLELGDSALYLCASSGLYQDTQYFGPGTRLTVL.

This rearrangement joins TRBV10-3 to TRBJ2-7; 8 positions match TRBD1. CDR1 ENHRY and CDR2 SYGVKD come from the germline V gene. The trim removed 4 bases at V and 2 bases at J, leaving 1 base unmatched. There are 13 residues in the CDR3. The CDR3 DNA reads TGTGCCATCAGTGCGGACAGGGCCTACGAGCAGTACTTC. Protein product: CAISADRAYEQYF.

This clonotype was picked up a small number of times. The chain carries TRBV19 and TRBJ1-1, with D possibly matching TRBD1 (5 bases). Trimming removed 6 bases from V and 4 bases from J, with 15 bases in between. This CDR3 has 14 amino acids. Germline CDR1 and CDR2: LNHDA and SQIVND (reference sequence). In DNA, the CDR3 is TGTGCCAGTAGCCCCCTAGGGAGGGGCACTGAAGCTTTCTTT. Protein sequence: CASSPLGRGTEAFF.

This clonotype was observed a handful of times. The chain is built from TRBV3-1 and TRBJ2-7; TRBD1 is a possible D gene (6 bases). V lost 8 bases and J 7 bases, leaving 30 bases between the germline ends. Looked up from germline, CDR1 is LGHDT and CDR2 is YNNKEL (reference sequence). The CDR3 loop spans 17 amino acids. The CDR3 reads CASSKEIRDTPGLEQYF. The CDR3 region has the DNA TGTGCCAGCTCCAAGGAGATACGGGACACCCCCGGGTTGGAGCAGTACTTC.

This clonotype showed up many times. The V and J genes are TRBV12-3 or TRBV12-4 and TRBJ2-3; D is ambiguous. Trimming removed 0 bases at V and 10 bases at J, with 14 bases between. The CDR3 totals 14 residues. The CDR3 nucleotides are TGTGCCAGCAGTTTAGCGCCCAGTGTGGTCCCGCAGTATTTT. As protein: CASSLAPSVVPQYF.

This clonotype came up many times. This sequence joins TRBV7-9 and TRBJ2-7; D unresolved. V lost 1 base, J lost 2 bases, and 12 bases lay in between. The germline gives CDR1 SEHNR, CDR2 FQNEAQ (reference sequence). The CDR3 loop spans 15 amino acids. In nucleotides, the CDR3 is TGTGCCAGCAGCTTAGGAGATGGTATCCCCTACGAGCAGTACTTC. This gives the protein CASSLGDGIPYEQYF. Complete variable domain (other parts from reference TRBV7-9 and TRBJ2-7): DTGVSQNPRHKITKRGQNVTFRCDPISEHNRLYWYRQTLGQGPEFLTYFQNEAQLEKSRLLSDRFSAERPKGSFSTLEIQRTEQGDSAMYLCASSLGDGIPYEQYFGPGTRLTVT.

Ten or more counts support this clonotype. Written as DNA, the CDR3 is TGTGCCAGCAGCCAAGTCAGGACGGGCAATGAGCAGTTCTTC. Encoded protein: CASSQVRTGNEQFF. V and J are TRBV21-1 and TRBJ2-1. TRBV21-1 is a documented pseudogene. The CDR3 is made up of 14 amino acids.